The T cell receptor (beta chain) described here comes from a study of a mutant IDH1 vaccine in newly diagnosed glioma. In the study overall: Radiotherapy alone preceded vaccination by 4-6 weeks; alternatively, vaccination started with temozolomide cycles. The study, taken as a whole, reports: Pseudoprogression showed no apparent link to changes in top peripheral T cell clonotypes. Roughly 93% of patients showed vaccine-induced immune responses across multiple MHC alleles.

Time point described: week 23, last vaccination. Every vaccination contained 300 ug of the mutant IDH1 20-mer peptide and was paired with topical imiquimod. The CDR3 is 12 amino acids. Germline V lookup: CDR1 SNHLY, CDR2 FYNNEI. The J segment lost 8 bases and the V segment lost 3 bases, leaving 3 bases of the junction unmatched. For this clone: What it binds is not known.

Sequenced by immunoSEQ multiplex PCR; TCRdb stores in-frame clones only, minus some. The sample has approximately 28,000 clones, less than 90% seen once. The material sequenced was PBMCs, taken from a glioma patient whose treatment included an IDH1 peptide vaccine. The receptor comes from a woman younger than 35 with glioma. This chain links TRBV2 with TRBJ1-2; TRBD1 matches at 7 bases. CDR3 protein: CASSEQGGGYTF. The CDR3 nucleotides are TGTGCCAGCAGTGAGCAGGGGGGAGGCTACACCTTC.